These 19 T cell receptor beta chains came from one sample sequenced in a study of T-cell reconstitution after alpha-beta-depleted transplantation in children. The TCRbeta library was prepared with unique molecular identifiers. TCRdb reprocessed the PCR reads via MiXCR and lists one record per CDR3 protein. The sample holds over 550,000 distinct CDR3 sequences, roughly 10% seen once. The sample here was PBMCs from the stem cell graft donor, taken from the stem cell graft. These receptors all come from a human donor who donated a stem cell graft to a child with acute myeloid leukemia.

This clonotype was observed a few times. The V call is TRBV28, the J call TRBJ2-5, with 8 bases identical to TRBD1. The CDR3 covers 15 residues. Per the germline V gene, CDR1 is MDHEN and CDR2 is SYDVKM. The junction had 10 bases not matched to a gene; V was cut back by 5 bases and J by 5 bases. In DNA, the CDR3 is TGTGCCAGCAGTACCCCTGGGACAGGCGAGGAGACCCAGTACTTC. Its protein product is CASSTPGTGEETQYF.

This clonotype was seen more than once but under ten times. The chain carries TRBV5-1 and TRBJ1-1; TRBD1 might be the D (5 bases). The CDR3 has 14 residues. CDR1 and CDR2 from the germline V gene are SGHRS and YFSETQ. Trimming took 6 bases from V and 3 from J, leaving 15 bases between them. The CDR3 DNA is TGCGCCAGCACCCTGGGGGGGATGGACACTGAAGCTTTCTTT. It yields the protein CASTLGGMDTEAFF.

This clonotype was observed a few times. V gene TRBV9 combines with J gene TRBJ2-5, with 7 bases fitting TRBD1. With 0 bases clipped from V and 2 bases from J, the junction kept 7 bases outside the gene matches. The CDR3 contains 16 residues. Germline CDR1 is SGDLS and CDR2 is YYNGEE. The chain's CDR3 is CASSVGTTGKQETQYF. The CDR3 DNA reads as TGTGCCAGCAGCGTAGGGACGACAGGGAAGCAAGAGACCCAGTACTTC.

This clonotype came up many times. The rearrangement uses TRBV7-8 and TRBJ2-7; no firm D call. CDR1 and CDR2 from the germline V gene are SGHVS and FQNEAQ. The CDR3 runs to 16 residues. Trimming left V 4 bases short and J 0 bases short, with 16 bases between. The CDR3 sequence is CASSYQTEVGSYEQYF. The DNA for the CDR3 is TGTGCCAGCAGCTACCAGACCGAAGTTGGCTCCTACGAGCAGTACTTC.

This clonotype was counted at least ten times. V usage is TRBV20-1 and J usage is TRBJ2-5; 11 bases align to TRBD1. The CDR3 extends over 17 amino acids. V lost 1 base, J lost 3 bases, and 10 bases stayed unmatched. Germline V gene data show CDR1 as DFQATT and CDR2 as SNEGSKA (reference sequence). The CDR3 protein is CSARALRTGGFKETQYF. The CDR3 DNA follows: TGCAGTGCTAGAGCCCTACGGACAGGGGGCTTCAAAGAGACCCAGTACTTC.

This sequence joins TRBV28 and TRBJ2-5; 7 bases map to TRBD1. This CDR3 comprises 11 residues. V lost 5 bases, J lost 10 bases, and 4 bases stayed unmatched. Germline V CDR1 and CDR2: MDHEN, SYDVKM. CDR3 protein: CASSGRDSQYF. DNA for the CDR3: TGTGCCAGCAGTGGCCGGGACAGCCAGTACTTC.

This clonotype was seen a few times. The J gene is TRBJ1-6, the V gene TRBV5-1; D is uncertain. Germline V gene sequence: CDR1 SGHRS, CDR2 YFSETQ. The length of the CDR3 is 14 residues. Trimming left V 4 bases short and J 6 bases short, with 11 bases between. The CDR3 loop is CASSPDGFNSPLHF. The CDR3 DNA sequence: TGCGCCAGCAGCCCGGACGGTTTTAATTCACCCCTCCACTTT.

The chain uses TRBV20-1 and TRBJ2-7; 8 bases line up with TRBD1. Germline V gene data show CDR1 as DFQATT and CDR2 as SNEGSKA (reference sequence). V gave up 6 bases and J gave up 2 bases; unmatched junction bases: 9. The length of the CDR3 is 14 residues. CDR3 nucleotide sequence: TGCAGTGCCAACGGACAGGGAGATCCCTACGAGCAGTACTTC. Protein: CSANGQGDPYEQYF.

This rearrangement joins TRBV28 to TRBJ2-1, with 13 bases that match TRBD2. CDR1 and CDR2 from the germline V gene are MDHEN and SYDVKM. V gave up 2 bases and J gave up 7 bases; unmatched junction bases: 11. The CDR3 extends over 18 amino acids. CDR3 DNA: TGTGCCAGCAGTTTACCGCCCTCCGGACTAGCGGGAGTAAATGAGCAGTTCTTC. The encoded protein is CASSLPPSGLAGVNEQFF.

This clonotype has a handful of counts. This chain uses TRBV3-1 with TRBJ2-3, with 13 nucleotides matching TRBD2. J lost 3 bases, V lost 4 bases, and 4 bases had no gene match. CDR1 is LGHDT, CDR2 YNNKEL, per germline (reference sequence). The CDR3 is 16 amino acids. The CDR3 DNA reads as TGTGCCAGCAGCCCAGGGACTAGCGGGAAAACAGATACGCAGTATTTT. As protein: CASSPGTSGKTDTQYF.

The DNA for the CDR3 is TGTGCCAGCAGTGGCCCTCTCAGGGGGGAGCTGTTTTTT. Amino acids: CASSGPLRGELFF. The chain couples TRBV12-3 or TRBV12-4 to TRBJ2-2; no reliable D call. The V end was cut by 5 bases, the J end by 8 bases, with 12 bases between. This CDR3 comprises 13 residues.

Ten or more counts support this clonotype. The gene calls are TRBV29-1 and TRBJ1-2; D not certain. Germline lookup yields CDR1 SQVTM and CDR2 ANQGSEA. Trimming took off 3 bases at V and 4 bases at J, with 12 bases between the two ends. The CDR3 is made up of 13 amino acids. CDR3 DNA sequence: TGCAGCGTTGAGGGCAGTCAGAGCTATGGCTACACCTTC. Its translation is CSVEGSQSYGYTF.

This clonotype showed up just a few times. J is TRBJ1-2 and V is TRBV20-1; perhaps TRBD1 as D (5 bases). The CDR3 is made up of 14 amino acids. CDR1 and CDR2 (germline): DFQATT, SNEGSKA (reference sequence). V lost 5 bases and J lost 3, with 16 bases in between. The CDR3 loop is CSAWGRVGDYGYTF. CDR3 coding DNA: TGCAGTGCTTGGGGCAGGGTAGGAGACTATGGCTACACCTTC.

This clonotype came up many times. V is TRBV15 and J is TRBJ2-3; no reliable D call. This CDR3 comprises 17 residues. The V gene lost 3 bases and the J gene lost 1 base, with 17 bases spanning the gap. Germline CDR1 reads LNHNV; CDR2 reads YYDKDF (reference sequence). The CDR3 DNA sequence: TGTGCCACCAGCAGGGAAACCTCAGCCTTGGGCACAGATACGCAGTATTTT. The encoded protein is CATSRETSALGTDTQYF.

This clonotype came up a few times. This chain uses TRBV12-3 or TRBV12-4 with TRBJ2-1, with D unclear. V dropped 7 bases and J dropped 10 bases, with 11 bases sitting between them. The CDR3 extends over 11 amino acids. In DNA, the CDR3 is TGTGCCAGCACCCCCGACCGGGAGCAGTTCTTC. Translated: CASTPDREQFF.

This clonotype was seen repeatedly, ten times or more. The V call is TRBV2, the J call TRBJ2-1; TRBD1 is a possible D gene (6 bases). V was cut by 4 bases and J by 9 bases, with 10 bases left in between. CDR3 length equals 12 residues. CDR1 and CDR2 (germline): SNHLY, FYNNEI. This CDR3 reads CASSVLGGEQFF. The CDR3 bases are TGTGCCAGCAGTGTTCTAGGGGGTGAGCAGTTCTTC.

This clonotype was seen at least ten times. Written as DNA, the CDR3 is TGCAGTGCGCTTACTAGCGGGAGGGGGTACAATGAGCAGTTCTTC. It translates to CSALTSGRGYNEQFF. This chain joins TRBV20-1 and TRBJ2-1, with 13 positions matching TRBD2. V gave up 6 bases and J gave up 4 bases; unmatched junction bases: 6. Germline loops: CDR1 DFQATT, CDR2 SNEGSKA (reference sequence). The CDR3 sequence is 15 residues long.

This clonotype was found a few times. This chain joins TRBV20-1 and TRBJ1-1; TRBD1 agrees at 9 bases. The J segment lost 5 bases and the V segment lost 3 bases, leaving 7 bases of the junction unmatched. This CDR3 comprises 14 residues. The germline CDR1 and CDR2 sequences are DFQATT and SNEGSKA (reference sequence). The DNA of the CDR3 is TGCAGTGCTAGTCGATGGGACAGGGAAACTGAAGCTTTCTTT. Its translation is CSASRWDRETEAFF.

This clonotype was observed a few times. CDR3: CASSRTRQVYEQYF. The CDR3 coding sequence is TGCGCCAGCAGCCGTACAAGACAGGTCTACGAGCAGTACTTC. The chain couples TRBV5-1 to TRBJ2-7; perhaps TRBD1 as D (6 bases). Trimming shortened V by 4 bases and J by 3 bases, and 14 bases separated the two germline ends. Germline values: CDR1 SGHRS, CDR2 YFSETQ. The CDR3 totals 14 residues.